The 17 T cell receptor beta chains presented below share a single source sample, sequenced in a study of cytomegalovirus exposure and HLA in healthy donors. PCR amplification relied on 60 Vbeta primers (plus 13 Jbeta primers). The table came from immunoSEQ multiplex PCR; TCRdb's copy has only in-frame clones and leaves some out. The table lists around 60,000 clones. The material sequenced was PBMCs. The receptors were sampled from a woman aged 18-30 years in good health and CMV-seronegative.

The rearrangement joins TRBV2 to TRBJ1-2, with D possibly matching TRBD1 (5 bases). The germline gives CDR1 SNHLY, CDR2 FYNNEI. V was cut by 0 bases and J by 8 bases, with 16 bases left in between. The CDR3 length is 15 residues. The CDR3 DNA reads TGTGCCAGCAGTGAAGCCCAGGGATTACATTCCGGCTACACCTTC. Its translation: CASSEAQGLHSGYTF.

The CDR3 reads CASSSRDRALGTGNTIYF. In DNA, the CDR3 is TGTGCCAGCAGCTCTCGGGACAGGGCTTTGGGTACTGGAAACACCATATATTTT. This chain uses TRBV7-9 with TRBJ1-3; TRBD1 agrees at 9 bases. This CDR3 contains 18 residues. From germline, CDR1 is SEHNR and CDR2 FQNEAQ (reference sequence). J lost 2 bases, V lost 4 bases, and 12 bases had no gene match.

The chain has TRBV4-2 and TRBJ2-3; 9 nucleotides line up with TRBD2. Germline V lookup: CDR1 LGHNA, CDR2 YNFKEQ. The CDR3 runs to 16 residues. Losses at the gene ends were 1 base for V and 4 bases for J; bases not matched to a gene: 6. CDR3 amino acids: CASSQVAGGRPDTQYF. The DNA of the CDR3 is TGTGCCAGCAGCCAAGTTGCGGGGGGGCGCCCAGATACGCAGTATTTT.

The chain couples TRBV20-1 to TRBJ2-5; D gene unclear. This CDR3 has 11 amino acids. CDR1 and CDR2 (germline): DFQATT, SNEGSKA (reference sequence). CDR3 DNA: TGCAATGCCGAATTAGAGGAGACCCAGTACTTC. This encodes CNAELEETQYF.

This chain joins TRBV11-3 and TRBJ2-1; 9 bases are a match to TRBD1. Germline V lookup: CDR1 SGHNT, CDR2 YENEEA. Trimming removed 2 bases from V and 7 bases from J; junction bases left unmatched: 6. CDR3 length: 15 residues. The CDR3 loop reads CASSLQGQGTNEQFF. CDR3 DNA sequence: TGTGCCAGCAGCTTACAGGGACAGGGCACGAATGAGCAGTTCTTC. Full variable domain (rest looked up from reference TRBV11-3 and TRBJ2-1): EAGVVQSPRYKIIEKKQPVAFWCNPISGHNTLYWYLQNLGQGPELLIRYENEEAVDDSQLPKDRFSAERLKGVDSTLKIQPAELGDSAVYLCASSLQGQGTNEQFFGPGTRLTVL.

The chain employs TRBV11-2 and TRBJ2-3, with 8 bases that match TRBD2. V shed 6 bases and J 0 bases; nucleotides not matched to a gene: 8. Germline V gene data show CDR1 as SGHAT and CDR2 as FQNNGV. This CDR3 is built from 16 residues. CDR3 loop: CASSWSASGSTDTQYF. The CDR3 nucleotides read TGTGCCAGCAGTTGGTCGGCTAGCGGGAGCACAGATACGCAGTATTTT. Based on the CDR3 plus reference TRBV11-2 and TRBJ2-3, the full variable domain is EAGVAQSPRYKIIEKRQSVAFWCNPISGHATLYWYQQILGQGPKLLIQFQNNGVVDDSQLPKDRFSAERLKGVDSTLKIQPAKLEDSAVYLCASSWSASGSTDTQYFGPGTRLTVL.

V and J are TRBV2 and TRBJ1-1; 7 bases fit TRBD1. Per the germline V gene, CDR1 is SNHLY and CDR2 is FYNNEI. The J segment lost 1 base and the V segment lost 5 bases, leaving 1 base of the junction unmatched. The CDR3 totals 13 residues. The CDR3 loop is CASSTGENTEAFF. The CDR3 region has the DNA TGTGCCAGCAGTACAGGGGAGAACACTGAAGCTTTCTTT.

The chain recombines TRBV5-6 with TRBJ1-2, with 8 bases lining up with TRBD1. The CDR3 has 16 residues. The V and J ends lost 4 bases and 5 bases, in that order; junction bases with no gene match: 13. The germline gives CDR1 SGHDT, CDR2 YYEEEE. CDR3 in DNA: TGTGCCAGCAGCCCTGCCCAGGGGGCCTTGCAGTATGGCTACACCTTC. It codes for CASSPAQGALQYGYTF. The whole variable domain, remainder taken from reference TRBV5-6 and TRBJ1-2, is DAGVTQSPTHLIKTRGQQVTLRCSPKSGHDTVSWYQQALGQGPQFIFQYYEEEERQRGNFPDRFSGHQFPNYSSELNVNALLLGDSALYLCASSPAQGALQYGYTFGSGTRLTVV.

The J gene is TRBJ1-1, the V gene TRBV18, with D possibly matching TRBD1 (6 bases). V was cut by 3 bases and J by 8 bases, with 10 bases left in between. The CDR3 has 12 residues. Germline-derived CDR1 and CDR2 are KGHSH and LQKENI. CDR3 loop: CASSPAGEEAFF. The CDR3 coding sequence is TGTGCCAGCTCACCCGCAGGGGAGGAAGCTTTCTTT. The full variable domain, rest sourced from reference TRBV18 and TRBJ1-1, is NAGVMQNPRHLVRRRGQEARLRCSPMKGHSHVYWYRQLPEEGLKFMVYLQKENIIDESGMPKERFSAEFPKEGPSILRIQQVVRGDSAAYFCASSPAGEEAFFGQGTRLTVV.

The chain joins TRBV6-5 to TRBJ1-1, with D perhaps TRBD1 (5 bases). Germline values: CDR1 MNHEY, CDR2 SVGAGI. The CDR3 has 14 amino acids. Trimming removed 4 bases from V and 1 base from J, with 10 bases in between. The CDR3 coding sequence is TGTGCCAGCAGTTTGAGCACAGGGAACACTGAAGCTTTCTTT. This encodes CASSLSTGNTEAFF.

The V call is TRBV19, the J call TRBJ1-1; D not resolved. The CDR3 length is 13 residues. Trimming removed 6 bases from V and 0 bases from J, with 8 bases in between. The V gene's germline CDR1 is LNHDA and CDR2 SQIVND (reference sequence). The CDR3 region is CASRREMNTEAFF. The CDR3 DNA reads TGTGCCAGTAGACGGGAAATGAACACTGAAGCTTTCTTT.

The chain couples TRBV29-1 to TRBJ1-1; D is undetermined. CDR3 length: 14 residues. Germline V gene sequence: CDR1 SQVTM, CDR2 ANQGSEA. The V gene lost 4 bases and the J gene lost 1 base, with 13 bases spanning the gap. DNA of the CDR3: TGCAGCGTTGGACATGAGGGATGGAACACTGAAGCTTTCTTT. This gives the protein CSVGHEGWNTEAFF.

The gene calls are TRBV7-9 and TRBJ1-4; 12 nucleotides match TRBD1. Germline lookup yields CDR1 SEHNR and CDR2 FQNEAQ (reference sequence). The CDR3 spans 17 residues. Trimming removed 4 bases from V and 10 bases from J; junction bases left unmatched: 13. CDR3: CASSSRDRGPVVGKLFF. The CDR3 DNA reads as TGTGCCAGCAGCTCCCGGGACAGGGGGCCTGTCGTTGGAAAACTGTTTTTT.

The CDR3 sequence is CATSLRQGGYTEAFF. In DNA form, the CDR3 reads TGTGCCACCAGCTTACGACAGGGAGGTTACACTGAAGCTTTCTTT. The rearrangement links TRBV15 to TRBJ1-1; 7 nucleotides match TRBD1. The CDR3 spans 15 residues. V was clipped by 5 bases and J by 3 bases; unmatched bases: 9. CDR1 is LNHNV, CDR2 YYDKDF, per germline (reference sequence).

V and J are TRBV10-3 and TRBJ1-1; no clear D. V lost 3 bases to trimming and J lost 8 bases, with 7 bases between them. The CDR3 runs 11 residues. Germline CDR1 ENHRY, CDR2 SYGVKD. CDR3 residues: CAISDTGEAFF. CDR3 nucleotide sequence: TGTGCCATCAGTGATACGGGAGAAGCTTTCTTT.

The CDR3 region is CASSEIPTGELFF. The DNA of the CDR3 is TGTGCCAGCAGTGAAATCCCTACCGGGGAGCTGTTTTTT. This chain joins TRBV25-1 and TRBJ2-2, with D uncertain. CDR1 MGHDK and CDR2 SYGVNS come from the germline V gene. The V end was cut by 2 bases, the J end by 5 bases, with 6 bases between. The CDR3 has 13 amino acids.

This chain connects TRBV6-5 to TRBJ2-6; D is ambiguous. CDR3 length equals 15 residues. Trimming shortened V by 7 bases and J by 0 bases, and 10 bases separated the two germline ends. Germline CDR1 reads MNHEY; CDR2 reads SVGAGI. CDR3: CASTPLSSGANVLTF. The CDR3 bases are TGTGCCAGCACTCCTTTGAGCTCTGGGGCCAACGTCCTGACTTTC.